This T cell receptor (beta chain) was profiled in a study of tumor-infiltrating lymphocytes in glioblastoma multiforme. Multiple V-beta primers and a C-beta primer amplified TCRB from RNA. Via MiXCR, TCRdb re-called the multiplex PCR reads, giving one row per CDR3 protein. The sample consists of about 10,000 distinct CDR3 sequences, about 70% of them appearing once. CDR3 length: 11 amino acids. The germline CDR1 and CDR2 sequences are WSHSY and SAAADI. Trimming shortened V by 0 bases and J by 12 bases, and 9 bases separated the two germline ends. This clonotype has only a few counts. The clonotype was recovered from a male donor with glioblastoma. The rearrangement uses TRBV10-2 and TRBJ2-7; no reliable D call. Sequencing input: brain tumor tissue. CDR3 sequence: CASSESCTRYF. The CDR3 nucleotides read TGCGCCAGCAGTGAGTCGTGTACGCGGTACTTC.